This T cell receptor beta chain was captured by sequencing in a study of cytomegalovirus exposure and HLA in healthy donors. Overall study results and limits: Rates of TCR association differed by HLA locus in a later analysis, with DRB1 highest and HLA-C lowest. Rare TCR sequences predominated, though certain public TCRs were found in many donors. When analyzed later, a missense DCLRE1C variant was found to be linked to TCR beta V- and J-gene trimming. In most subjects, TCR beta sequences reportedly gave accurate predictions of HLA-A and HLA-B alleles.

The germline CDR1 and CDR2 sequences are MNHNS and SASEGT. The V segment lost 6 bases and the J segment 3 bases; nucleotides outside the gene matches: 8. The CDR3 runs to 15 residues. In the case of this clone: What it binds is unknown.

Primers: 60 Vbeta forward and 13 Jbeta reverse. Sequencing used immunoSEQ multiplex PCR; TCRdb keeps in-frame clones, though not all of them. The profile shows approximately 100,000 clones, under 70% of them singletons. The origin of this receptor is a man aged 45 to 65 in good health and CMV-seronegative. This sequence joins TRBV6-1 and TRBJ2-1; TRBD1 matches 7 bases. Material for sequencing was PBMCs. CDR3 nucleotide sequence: TGTGCCAGCAGGGAAACCGGGACAGTCTACAATGAGCAGTTCTTC. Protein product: CASRETGTVYNEQFF.